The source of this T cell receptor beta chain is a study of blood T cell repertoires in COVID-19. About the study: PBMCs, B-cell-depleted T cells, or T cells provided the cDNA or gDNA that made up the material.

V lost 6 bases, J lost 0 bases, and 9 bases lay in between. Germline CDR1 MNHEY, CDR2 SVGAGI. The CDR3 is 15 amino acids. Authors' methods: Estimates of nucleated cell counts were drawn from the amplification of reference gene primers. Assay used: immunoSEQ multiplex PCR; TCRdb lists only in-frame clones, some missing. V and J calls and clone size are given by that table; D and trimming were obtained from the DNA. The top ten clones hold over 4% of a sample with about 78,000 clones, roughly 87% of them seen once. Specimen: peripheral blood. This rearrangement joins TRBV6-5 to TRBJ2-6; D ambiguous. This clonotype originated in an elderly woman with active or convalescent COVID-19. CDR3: CASRQIRSGANVLTF. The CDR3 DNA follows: TGTGCCAGCAGACAGATCCGCTCTGGGGCCAACGTCCTGACTTTC.